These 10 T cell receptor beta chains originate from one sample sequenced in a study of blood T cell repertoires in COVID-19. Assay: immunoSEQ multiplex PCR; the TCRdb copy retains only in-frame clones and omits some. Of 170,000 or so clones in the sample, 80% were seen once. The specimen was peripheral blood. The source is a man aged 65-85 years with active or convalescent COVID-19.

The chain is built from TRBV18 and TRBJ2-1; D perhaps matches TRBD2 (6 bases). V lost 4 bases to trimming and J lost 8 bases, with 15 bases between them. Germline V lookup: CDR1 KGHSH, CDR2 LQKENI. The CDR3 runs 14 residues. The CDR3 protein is CASSQGLAHDEQFF. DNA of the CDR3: TGTGCCAGCTCACAGGGGCTAGCGCACGATGAGCAGTTCTTC.

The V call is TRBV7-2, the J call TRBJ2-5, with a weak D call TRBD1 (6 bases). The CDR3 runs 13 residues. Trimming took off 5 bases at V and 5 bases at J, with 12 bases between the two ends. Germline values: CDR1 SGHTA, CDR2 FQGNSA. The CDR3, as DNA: TGTGCCAGCAGCCGGGGACAAACGGAGACCCAGTACTTC. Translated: CASSRGQTETQYF.

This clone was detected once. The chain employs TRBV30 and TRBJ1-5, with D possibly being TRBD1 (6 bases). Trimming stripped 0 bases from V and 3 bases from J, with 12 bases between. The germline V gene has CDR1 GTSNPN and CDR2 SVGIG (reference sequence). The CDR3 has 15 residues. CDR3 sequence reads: CAWSVSTGPNQPQHF. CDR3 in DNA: TGTGCCTGGAGTGTAAGCACAGGGCCCAATCAGCCCCAGCATTTT. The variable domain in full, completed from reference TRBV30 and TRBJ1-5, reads SQTIHQWPATLVQPVGSPLSLECTVEGTSNPNLYWYRQAAGRGLQLLFYSVGIGQISSEVPQNLSASRPQDRQFILSSKKLLLSDSGFYLCAWSVSTGPNQPQHFGDGTRLSIL.

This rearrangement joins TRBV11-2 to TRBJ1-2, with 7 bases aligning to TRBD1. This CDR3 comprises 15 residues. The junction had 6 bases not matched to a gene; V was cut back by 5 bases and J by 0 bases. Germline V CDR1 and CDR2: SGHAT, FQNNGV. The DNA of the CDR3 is TGTGCCAGCAGCAAAGGGACAGCTCCTAACTATGGCTACACCTTC. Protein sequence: CASSKGTAPNYGYTF.

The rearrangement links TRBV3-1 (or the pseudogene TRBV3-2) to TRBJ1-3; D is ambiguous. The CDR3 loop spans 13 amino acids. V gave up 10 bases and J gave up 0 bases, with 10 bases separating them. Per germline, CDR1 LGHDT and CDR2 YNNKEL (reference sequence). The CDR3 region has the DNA TGTGCCACCCGAGCCGACTCTGGAAACACCATATATTTT. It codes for CATRADSGNTIYF.

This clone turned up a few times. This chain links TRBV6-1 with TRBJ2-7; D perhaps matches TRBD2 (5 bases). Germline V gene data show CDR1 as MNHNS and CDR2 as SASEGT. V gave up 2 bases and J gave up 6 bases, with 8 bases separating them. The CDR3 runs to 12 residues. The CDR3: CASSEPRGEQYF. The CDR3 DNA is TGTGCCAGCAGTGAACCCCGGGGCGAGCAGTACTTC.

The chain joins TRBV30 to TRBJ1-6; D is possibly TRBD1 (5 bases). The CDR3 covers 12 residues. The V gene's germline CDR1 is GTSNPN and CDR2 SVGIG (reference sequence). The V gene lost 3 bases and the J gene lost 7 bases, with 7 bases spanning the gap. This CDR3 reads CAWRDTNSPLHF. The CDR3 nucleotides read TGTGCCTGGAGGGACACCAATTCACCCCTCCACTTT.

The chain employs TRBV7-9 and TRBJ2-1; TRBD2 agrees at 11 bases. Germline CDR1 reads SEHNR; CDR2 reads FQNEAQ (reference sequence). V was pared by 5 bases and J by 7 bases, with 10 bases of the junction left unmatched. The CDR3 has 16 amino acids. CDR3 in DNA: TGTGCCAGCAGCGCCTTAGCGGGGGGGCCTTGGAATGAGCAGTTCTTC. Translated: CASSALAGGPWNEQFF. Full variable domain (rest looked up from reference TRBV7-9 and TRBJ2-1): DTGVSQNPRHKITKRGQNVTFRCDPISEHNRLYWYRQTLGQGPEFLTYFQNEAQLEKSRLLSDRFSAERPKGSFSTLEIQRTEQGDSAMYLCASSALAGGPWNEQFFGPGTRLTVL.

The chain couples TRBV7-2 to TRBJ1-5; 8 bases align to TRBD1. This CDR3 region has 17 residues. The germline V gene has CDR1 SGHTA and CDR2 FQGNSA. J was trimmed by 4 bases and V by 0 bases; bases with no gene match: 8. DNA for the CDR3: TGTGCCAGCAGCTTAGCTCACGGACAGGGCAGTAATCAGCCCCAGCATTTT. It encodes CASSLAHGQGSNQPQHF.

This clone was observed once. The CDR3 region is CASRGQGRGKQETQYF. For the CDR3, the DNA is TGCGCCAGCAGAGGACAGGGGCGGGGGAAACAAGAGACCCAGTACTTC. The genes are TRBV4-1 and TRBJ2-5; 9 bases match TRBD1. This CDR3 contains 16 residues. V was pared by 6 bases and J by 2 bases, with 10 bases of the junction left unmatched. Germline loops: CDR1 MGHRA, CDR2 YSYEKL.